This T cell receptor (beta chain) was observed in a study of T-cell memory formation after mild COVID-19 (dated by TCRdb to the early 2020s). Study-wide context: Most TCR sequence clusters were specific to one of the two donors. Longitudinal TCRalpha and TCRbeta repertoire sequencing tracked T-cell clones expanding and contracting after mild COVID-19 in a couple of donors. The cohort was made up of two young adult volunteers, one female and one male, who were previously healthy.

Instrument on record: Illumina NovaSeq 6000. cDNA libraries for TCRalpha and TCRbeta were prepared by 5'RACE using constant-segment primers, with sample barcodes and unique molecular identifiers added. Trizol reagent was used to extract RNA from every sample. Library amplification was performed in two PCR steps, and a second sample barcode and Illumina TruSeq adapters were introduced in the second step. The libraries were sequenced on an Illumina NovaSeq using 2 x 150 bp paired-end reads. Per the source publication's procedure: The reads were demultiplexed and collapsed into UMI-guided consensus sequences using migec v1.2.7. Using mixcr v2.1.11, UMI consensuses were aligned to TRA and TRB V and J templates and then assembled into clonotypes. Expanded or contracted clonotypes were those called significant by both edgeR and NoisET, with noise models trained on biological replicates. edgeR calls used a false discovery rate-adjusted p below 0.01 and a log2 fold-change threshold of 1. As an exploratory analysis of dynamics, max-normalized trajectories of the 1000 most abundant clonotypes were examined with PCA combined with hierarchical clustering. Separately sequenced CD4+ and CD8+ repertoires were used to assign the CD4 or CD8 phenotype of responding clones. The raw public data were reprocessed by TCRdb itself: fastp quality trimming at Q25, MiXCR clonotype calling, in-frame beta chains only. Each CDR3 protein appears once, grouped with its most common genes and DNA. None of the V and J calls come from the authors' own analysis; TCRdb made them. The sample records around 430,000 distinct CDR3 sequences, approximately 16% of which are singletons. 20% to 25% of the sample comes from the top ten.

PBMCs were isolated by Ficoll-Paque density gradient centrifugation. The study at large found these results: Clones contracting from day 15 to 85 had balanced CD4/CD8 phenotypes, while a second wave expanding from day 15 to 37 was biased towards CD4+. SARS-CoV-2 specificity of the second-wave clones peaking on day 37 was not confirmed. Contracting CD4+ clones appeared mostly in the CM and EM memory subsets, whereas CD8+ clones were enriched in EMRA. Only two mild cases were covered in the study, and larger cohorts including severe cases with pre-infection samples were considered necessary. The detection of some responding clones in pre-infection memory suggests that pre-existing cross-reactive memory T cells joined the SARS-CoV-2 response.

As encoded in the germline V gene, CDR1 is MGHRA while CDR2 is YSYEKL. V was cut back by 1 base and J by 4 bases, leaving a gap of 10 bases between them. The CDR3 measures 14 amino acids from cysteine to phenylalanine. Only the CDR3 part of the read is kept: 42 bases, read in frame from the first base. About this clonotype: Its recognized antigen is unknown. The record has no base qualities; no much larger clone is one base away.

This TCR was sampled from a man between 18 and 35 years old who had mild COVID-19 (a few samples of this study predate the infection). The sample titles of this study are shuffled in the database, so cell type and time point are left out; the donor was told from shared clones. The sequenced sample consisted of PBMCs or a T cell subset sorted from them (not recorded which). The V gene is TRBV4-1 and the J gene is TRBJ1-1; TRBD1 is a weak D gene call, 6 bases matching. In nucleotide form, the sequence is TGCGCCAGCAGCCAAGGGGAGGGGGTCACTGAAGCTTTCTTT. This yields the protein CASSQGEGVTEAFF.